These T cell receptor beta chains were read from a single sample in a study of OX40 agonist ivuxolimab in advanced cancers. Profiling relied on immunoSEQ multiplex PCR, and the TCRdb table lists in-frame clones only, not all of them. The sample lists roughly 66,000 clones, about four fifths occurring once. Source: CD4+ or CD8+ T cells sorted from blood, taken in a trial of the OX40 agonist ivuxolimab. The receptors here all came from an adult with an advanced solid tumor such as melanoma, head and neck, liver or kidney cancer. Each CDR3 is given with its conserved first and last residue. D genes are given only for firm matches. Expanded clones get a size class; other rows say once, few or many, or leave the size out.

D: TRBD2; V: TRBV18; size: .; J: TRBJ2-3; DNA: TGTGCCAGCTCACCCGGACTAGCGGGGGCCGCCGGGTATTTT; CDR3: CASSPGLAGAAGYF
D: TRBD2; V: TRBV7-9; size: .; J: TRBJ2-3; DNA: TGTGCCAGCAGCCCAGCGGGGACTAGCGGGACTACAGATACGCAGTATTTT; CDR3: CASSPAGTSGTTDTQYF
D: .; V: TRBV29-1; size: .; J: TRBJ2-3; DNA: TGCAGCGTTGGTAGACAGAGCACAGATACGCAGTATTTT; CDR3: CSVGRQSTDTQYF
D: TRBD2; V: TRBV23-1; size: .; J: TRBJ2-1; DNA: TGCGCCAGCAGTCGAGGACTAGCGTATTCCTACAATGAGCAGTTCTTC; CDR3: CASSRGLAYSYNEQFF
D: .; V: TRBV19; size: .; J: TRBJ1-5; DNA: TGTGCCAGTAGTATAGGACAGCATTATCAGCCCCAGCATTTT; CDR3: CASSIGQHYQPQHF
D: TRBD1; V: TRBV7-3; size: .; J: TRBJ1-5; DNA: TGTGCCAGCAGCTTAGCGGTGGGACAGGGTATACAGCCCCAGCATTTT; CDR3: CASSLAVGQGIQPQHF
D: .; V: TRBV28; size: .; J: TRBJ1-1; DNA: TGTGCCACCCAAAGGGTCACTGAAGCTTTCTTT; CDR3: CATQRVTEAFF
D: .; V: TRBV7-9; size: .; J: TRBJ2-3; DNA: TGTGCCAGCAGCCCCCTCCAGAAAGATACGCAGTATTTT; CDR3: CASSPLQKDTQYF
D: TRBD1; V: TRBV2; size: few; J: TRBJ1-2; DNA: TGTGCCAGCAGTGGCCTACAGGGGACGGGCTACACCTTC; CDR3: CASSGLQGTGYTF
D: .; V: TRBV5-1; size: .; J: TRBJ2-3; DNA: TGCGCCAGCAGCTTGACAGGGTACACAGATACGCAGTATTTT; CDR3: CASSLTGYTDTQYF
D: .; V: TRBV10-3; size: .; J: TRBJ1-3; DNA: TGTGCCATCAGTGAACGGGGGCCCGGAAACACCATATATTTT; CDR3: CAISERGPGNTIYF
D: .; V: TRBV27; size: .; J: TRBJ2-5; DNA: TGTGCCAGCAGCCGGGATCCCGCCCGCCAAGAGACCCAGTACTTC; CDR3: CASSRDPARQETQYF
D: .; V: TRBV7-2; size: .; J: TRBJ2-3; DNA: TGTGCCAGCAGCCCGCGGGGCCCAGATACGCAGTATTTT; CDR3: CASSPRGPDTQYF
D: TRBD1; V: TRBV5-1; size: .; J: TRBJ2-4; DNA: TGCGCCAGCAGCTTGGAGGGGGCCCGCATTCAGTACTTC; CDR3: CASSLEGARIQYF
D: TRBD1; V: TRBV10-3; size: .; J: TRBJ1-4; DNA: TGTGCCATCAGTGCCTCGGACAGGGGGACTAATGAAAAACTGTTTTTT; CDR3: CAISASDRGTNEKLFF
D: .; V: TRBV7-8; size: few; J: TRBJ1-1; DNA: TGTGCCAGCAGCTTACGAGGGAACACTGAAGCTTTCTTT; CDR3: CASSLRGNTEAFF
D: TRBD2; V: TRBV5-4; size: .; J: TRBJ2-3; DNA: TGTGCCAGCAGCTCCAGCGGGGGGTCAGATACGCAGTATTTT; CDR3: CASSSSGGSDTQYF
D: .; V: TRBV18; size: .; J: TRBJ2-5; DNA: TGTGCCAGCTCACCAGTGATGGGGCGCTCCCAAGAGACCCAGTACTTC; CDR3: CASSPVMGRSQETQYF
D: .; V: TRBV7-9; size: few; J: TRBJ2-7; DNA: TGTGCCAGCAGGGACATTGCACACGAGCAGTACTTC; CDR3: CASRDIAHEQYF
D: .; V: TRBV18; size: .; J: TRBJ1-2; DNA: TGTGCCAGCTCACCACCTCAAACTTTCGGATATGGCTACACCTTC; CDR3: CASSPPQTFGYGYTF
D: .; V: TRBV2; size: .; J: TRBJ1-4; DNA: TGTGCCACCGGAGGGCGTTGGGGGGAAAAACTGTTTTTT; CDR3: CATGGRWGEKLFF
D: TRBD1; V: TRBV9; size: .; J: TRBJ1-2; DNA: TGTGCCAGCAGCCCAGACAGGGGACAGTATGGCTACACCTTC; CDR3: CASSPDRGQYGYTF
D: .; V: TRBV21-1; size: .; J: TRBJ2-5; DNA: TGTGCCAGCAGCAAAGGAGGGGGGTATACAGGGTCTTCCCAGTACTTC; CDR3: CASSKGGGYTGSSQYF
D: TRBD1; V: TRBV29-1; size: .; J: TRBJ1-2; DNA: TGCAGCGTTGGGCCGGACAGGGAGAATGGCTACACCTTC; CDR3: CSVGPDRENGYTF
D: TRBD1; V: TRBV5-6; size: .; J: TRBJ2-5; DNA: TGTGCCAGCAGCAGGGGACAGCAAGAGACCCAGTACTTC; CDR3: CASSRGQQETQYF
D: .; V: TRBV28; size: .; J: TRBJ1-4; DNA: TGTGCCAGCAGTTTGGGGCAGGGGTGGGAAAAACTGTTTTTT; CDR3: CASSLGQGWEKLFF
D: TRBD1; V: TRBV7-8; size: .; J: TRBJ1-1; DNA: TGTGCCAGCAGCTTAGTGCTGGACAGGGGGAAGAACACTGAAGCTTTCTTT; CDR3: CASSLVLDRGKNTEAFF
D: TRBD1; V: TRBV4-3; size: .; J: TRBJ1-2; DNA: TGCGCCAGCAGCCAAAAGACAGGGCTCAACTATGGCTACACCTTC; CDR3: CASSQKTGLNYGYTF
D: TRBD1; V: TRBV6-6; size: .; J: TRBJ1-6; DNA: TGTGCCAGCAGTTACAGGACAGGGAATAATTCACCCCTCCACTTT; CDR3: CASSYRTGNNSPLHF
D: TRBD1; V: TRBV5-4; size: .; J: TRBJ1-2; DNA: TGTGCCAGCAGCTCGTCGGGACAGGGGTCTGGCGGCTACACCTTC; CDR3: CASSSSGQGSGGYTF
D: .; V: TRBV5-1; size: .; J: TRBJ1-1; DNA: TGCGCCAGCAGCGGAAGACAGAGAGACACTGAAGCTTTCTTT; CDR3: CASSGRQRDTEAFF
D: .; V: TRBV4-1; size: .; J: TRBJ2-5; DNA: TGCGCCAGCAGCCAAGCGCCCCAAGAGACCCAGTACTTC; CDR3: CASSQAPQETQYF
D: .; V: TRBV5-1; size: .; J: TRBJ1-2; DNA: TGCGCCAGCAGCTTAGGGCCGGGCGGCTACACCTTC; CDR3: CASSLGPGGYTF
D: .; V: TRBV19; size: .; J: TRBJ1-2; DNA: TGTGCCAGTAGTCCCTCAGGCTATGGCTACACCTTC; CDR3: CASSPSGYGYTF
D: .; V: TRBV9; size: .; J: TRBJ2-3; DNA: TGTGCCAGCAGCCTAGGGACTGGCACAGATACGCAGTATTTT; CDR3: CASSLGTGTDTQYF
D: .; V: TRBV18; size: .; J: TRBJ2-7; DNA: TGTGCCAGCTCTCCGGCAGGGAGCTCCTACGAGCAGTACTTC; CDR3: CASSPAGSSYEQYF
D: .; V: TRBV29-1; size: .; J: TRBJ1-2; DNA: TGCAGCGTGACTCCGGGAACTAACTATGGCTACACCTTC; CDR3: CSVTPGTNYGYTF
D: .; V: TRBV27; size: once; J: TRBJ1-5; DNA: TGTGCCAGCAGTTTATCTGGTGGGTATAGCAATCAGCCCCAGCATTTT; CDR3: CASSLSGGYSNQPQHF
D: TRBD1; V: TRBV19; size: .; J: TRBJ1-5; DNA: TGTGCCAGTAGTCCGTGGACAGGGGGAGGCAATCAGCCCCAGCATTTT; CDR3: CASSPWTGGGNQPQHF
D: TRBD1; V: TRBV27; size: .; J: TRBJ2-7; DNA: TGTGCCAGCAGTTTCCGGGACAGGGGCTTCGAGCAGTACTTC; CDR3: CASSFRDRGFEQYF
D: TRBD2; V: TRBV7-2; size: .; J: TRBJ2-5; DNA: TGTGCCAGCAGCACCTACCTAGCGGGAGGGGAGACCCAGTACTTC; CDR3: CASSTYLAGGETQYF
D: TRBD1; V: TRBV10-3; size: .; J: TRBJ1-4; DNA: TGTGCCATCAGTGCGGAAACAGGGGCGAATGAAAAACTGTTTTTT; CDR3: CAISAETGANEKLFF
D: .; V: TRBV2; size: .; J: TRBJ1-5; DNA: TGTGCCAGCAGCACCGGGACTACCGGTCAGCCCCAGCATTTT; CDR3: CASSTGTTGQPQHF
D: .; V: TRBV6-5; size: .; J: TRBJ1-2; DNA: TGTGCCAGCAGTTATAAGGGTTGGGGCTACACCTTC; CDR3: CASSYKGWGYTF
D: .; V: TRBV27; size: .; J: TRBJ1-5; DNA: TGTGCCAGCAGTTTTCGGGAGGATCAGCCCCAGCATTTT; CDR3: CASSFREDQPQHF
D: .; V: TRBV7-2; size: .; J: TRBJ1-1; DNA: TGTGCCAGCAGCGACCGAAGTGCAACTGAAGCTTTCTTT; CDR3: CASSDRSATEAFF
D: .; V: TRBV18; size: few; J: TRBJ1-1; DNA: TGTGCCAGCTCACCACAAGTAGGGAACACTGAAGCTTTCTTT; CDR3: CASSPQVGNTEAFF
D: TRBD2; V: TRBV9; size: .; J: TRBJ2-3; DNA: TGTGCCAGCAGCGTAGACAGCGGGGGTTTCACAGATACGCAGTATTTT; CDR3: CASSVDSGGFTDTQYF
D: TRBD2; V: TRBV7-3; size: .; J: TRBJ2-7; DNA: TGTGCCAGCAGCTTAAATGCGGGGGGTTACGAGCAGTACTTC; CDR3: CASSLNAGGYEQYF
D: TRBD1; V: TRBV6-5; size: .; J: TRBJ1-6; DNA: TGTGCCAGCAGCCGACAGGGTTCACCCCTCCACTTT; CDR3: CASSRQGSPLHF
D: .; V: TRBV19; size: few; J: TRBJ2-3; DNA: TGTGCCAGTAGTCCAGGACGGATCACAGATACGCAGTATTTT; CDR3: CASSPGRITDTQYF
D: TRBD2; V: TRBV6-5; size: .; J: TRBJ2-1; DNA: TGTGCCAGCAGTAACGGGGGGGCGTTGGGCAATGAGCAGTTCTTC; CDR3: CASSNGGALGNEQFF
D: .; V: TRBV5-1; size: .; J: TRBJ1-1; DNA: TGCGCCAGCAGCTTGGCCGTGGGGGCCACTGAAGCTTTCTTT; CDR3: CASSLAVGATEAFF
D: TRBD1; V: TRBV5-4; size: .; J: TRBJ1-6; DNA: TGTGCCAGCAGCTCAACAGGGGAAGGTAATTCACCCCTCCACTTT; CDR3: CASSSTGEGNSPLHF